Included here is one TCR beta chain sequence, with context. The sample comes from a study of blood T cell repertoires in COVID-19. On the study more broadly: PBMCs, B-cell-depleted T cells, or T cells were the source of the cDNA or gDNA that made up the material.

V lost 6 bases to trimming and J lost 5 bases, with 17 bases between them. Per the germline V gene, CDR1 is MNHEY and CDR2 is SVGAGI. The CDR3 has 15 residues. Original analysis: Quantification of nucleated cells was approximated via reference gene primer amplification. Data came from immunoSEQ multiplex PCR; TCRdb stores just in-frame clones and leaves some out. V and J calls and clone size come straight from that table; D and trimming were deduced from the DNA. The sample shows almost 300,000 clones, around nine tenths of them seen only once. Seattle patient enrollment occurred during active infection, with longitudinal follow-up thereafter.

The specimen sequenced was peripheral blood. The receptor's source is a woman under 40 with COVID-19, enrolled during active disease. The J gene is TRBJ1-3, the V gene TRBV6-5; no reliable D call. The CDR3 protein is CASRISGDWRNTIYF. CDR3 DNA sequence: TGTGCCAGCAGGATCAGCGGGGATTGGAGAAACACCATATATTTT.